The clone carrying this T cell receptor (beta chain) showed up just a few times. Its antigen is not known. Construction of TCR beta libraries relied on iRepertoire HTBI primers and on Arm-PCR targeting CDR3 regions. TCRdb itself ran the multiplex PCR reads through MiXCR, one entry per CDR3 protein. The sample consists of 500,000 to 800,000 distinct CDR3 sequences, around 30% of them appearing once. This CDR3 comprises 16 residues. J gave up 3 bases and V 4 bases, and 5 bases lay outside the gene matches. The record originates from a study of regulatory T cells in long-lasting Graves disease. Study outcomes and limitations: Since the sample size was small, accuracy may have been reduced. Between persistent patients, a few thousand public clonotypes were shared, exceeding the approximately 870 shared between new patients. Segments TRBV28, TRBJ1-2 and TRBJ2-5 showed preferential usage in persistent disease.

This sample's time point: persistent/refractory GD, antithyroid drugs over 5 years with positive TRAb. Construction of the TCR library relied on RNA isolated from PBMCs. The source was peripheral blood mononuclear cells (PBMCs), collected when the disease was refractory, from a patient treated with antithyroid drugs. The V and J genes are TRBV12-3 or TRBV12-4 and TRBJ1-6; 8 bases agree with TRBD1. The TCR sequence derives from a female donor with Graves disease. This CDR3 is CASSSPDRGYNSPLHF. CDR3 nucleotides: TGTGCCAGCAGTTCACCCGACAGGGGCTATAATTCACCCCTCCACTTT.